This T cell receptor beta chain was profiled in a study of blood T cell repertoires in COVID-19. Using immunoSEQ multiplex PCR, the repertoire was profiled, and TCRdb retains in-frame clones only, with some absent. Of roughly 200,000 clones detected, just over 85% appear once; the ten largest clones hold about 4%. Cohorts were based on clinical histories the participants reported. Material: PBMCs or T cells enriched from blood (not recorded which). The sequence was collected from a middle-aged woman with acute COVID-19.

Written as DNA, the CDR3 is TGTGCCAGCAGTGAAGCCCGGGGCTCTGGAAACACCATATATTTT. The encoded protein is CASSEARGSGNTIYF. The rearrangement joins TRBV6-1 to TRBJ1-3, with D unclear. The CDR3 spans 15 residues. CDR1 and CDR2 from the germline V gene are MNHNS and SASEGT. The V and J ends lost 0 bases and 0 bases respectively, with 6 bases between them.